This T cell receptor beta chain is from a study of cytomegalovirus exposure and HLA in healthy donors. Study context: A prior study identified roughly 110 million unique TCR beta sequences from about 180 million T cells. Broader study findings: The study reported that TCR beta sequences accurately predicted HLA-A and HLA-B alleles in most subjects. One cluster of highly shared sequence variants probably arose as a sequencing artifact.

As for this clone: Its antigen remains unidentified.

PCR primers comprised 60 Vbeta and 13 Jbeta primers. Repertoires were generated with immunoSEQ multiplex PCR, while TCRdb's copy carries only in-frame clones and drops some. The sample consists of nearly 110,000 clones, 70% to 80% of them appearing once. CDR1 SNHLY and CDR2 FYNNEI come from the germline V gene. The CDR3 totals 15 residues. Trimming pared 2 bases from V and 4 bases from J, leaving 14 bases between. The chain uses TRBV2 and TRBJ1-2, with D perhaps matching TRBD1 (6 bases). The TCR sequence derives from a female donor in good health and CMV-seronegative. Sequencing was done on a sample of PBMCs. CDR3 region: CASSERHRALYGYTF. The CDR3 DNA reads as TGTGCCAGCAGTGAAAGGCACAGGGCGCTCTATGGCTACACCTTC.